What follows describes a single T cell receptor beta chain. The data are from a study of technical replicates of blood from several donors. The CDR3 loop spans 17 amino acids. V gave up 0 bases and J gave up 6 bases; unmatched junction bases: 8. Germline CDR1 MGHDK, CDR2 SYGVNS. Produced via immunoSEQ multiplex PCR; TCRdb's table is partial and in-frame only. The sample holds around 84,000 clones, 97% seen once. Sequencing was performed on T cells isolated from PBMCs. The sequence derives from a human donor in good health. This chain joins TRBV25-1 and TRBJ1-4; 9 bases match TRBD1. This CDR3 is CASSEYTGGEGYEKLFF. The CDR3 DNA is TGTGCCAGCAGTGAATATACAGGGGGCGAAGGGTATGAAAAACTGTTTTTT.